Following are 9 T cell receptor beta chains from one sample sequenced in a study of cytomegalovirus exposure and HLA in healthy donors (dated by TCRdb to about 2017). The library was prepared using the immunoSEQ multiplex PCR assay. TCRdb's version of the immuneACCESS table is confined to in-frame rearrangements and falls short of the full clone set. An unresolved V gene accounts for under half of the shortfall where checked; the remainder is of unknown origin. The sample profile shows about 78,000 clones; 90% to 96% of them were found once. Of the sample, roughly 1.6% falls within the top ten clones. Sequencing was done on a sample of PBMCs. Receptor source: a man younger than 35 in good health and CMV-seropositive.

The chain has TRBV18 and TRBJ2-1; 10 nucleotides align to TRBD1. The CDR3 is 15 amino acids. Germline V gives CDR1 KGHSH, CDR2 LQKENI. Trimming at V came to 3 bases and at J to 4 bases, leaving 3 bases not matched to a gene. CDR3 in DNA: TGTGCCAGCTCACCGGGACAGGGGTCATACAATGAGCAGTTCTTC. Its translation is CASSPGQGSYNEQFF.

The gene calls are TRBV30 and TRBJ2-7, with 8 positions matching TRBD2. Germline CDR1 and CDR2: GTSNPN and SVGIG (reference sequence). Trimming removed 3 bases from V and 2 bases from J; junction bases left unmatched: 6. There are 14 residues in the CDR3. The DNA of the CDR3 is TGTGCCTGGAGCATAGCGGGAACAACCTACGAGCAGTACTTC. It translates to CAWSIAGTTYEQYF.

The chain joins TRBV12-2 to TRBJ2-1; the table's D gene call, TRBD2, was not cross checked with the DNA. TRBV12-2 is tagged as a pseudogene. The CDR3 is made up of 22 amino acids. The CDR3 DNA reads as TGTGCAAGTCGCTTAGCGGAGACTAGCGGGAGGGCCACCCACTATTCCTACAATGAGCAGTTCTTC. Amino acids: CASRLAETSGRATHYSYNEQFF.

The chain joins TRBV4-1 to TRBJ2-7, with TRBD1 as a possible D gene (5 bases). Germline lookup yields CDR1 MGHRA and CDR2 YSYEKL. The CDR3 length is 17 residues. The ends were cut back, 0 bases at V and 0 bases at J, with 15 bases in the middle. The CDR3 region has the DNA TGCGCCAGCAGCCAAGATTTTGCCAGGGCCAGCTCCTACGAGCAGTACTTC. This translates into CASSQDFARASSYEQYF.

The chain combines TRBV7-9 with TRBJ2-7; 7 nucleotides match TRBD1. CDR1 and CDR2 (germline): SEHNR, FQNEAQ (reference sequence). The CDR3 length is 14 residues. V dropped 1 base and J dropped 2; count of bases not matched to a gene: 2. CDR3 DNA sequence: TGTGCCAGCAGCTTAGGACAGGGAACCTACGAGCAGTACTTC. Protein: CASSLGQGTYEQYF.

This clone appeared a single time. This chain connects TRBV6-6 to TRBJ2-2, with TRBD2 matching 8 bases. The CDR3 consists of 16 residues. Germline assignment: CDR1 MNHNY and CDR2 SVGAGI (reference sequence). V lost 2 bases, J lost 1 base, and 3 bases stayed unmatched. For the CDR3, the DNA is TGTGCCAGCAGTTACCGAGCGGGAGTGAACACCGGGGAGCTGTTTTTT. Its protein product is CASSYRAGVNTGELFF.

DNA for the CDR3: TGTGCCAGCTCACTGGACAGAGGGGCCAACAATGAGCAGTTCTTC. As protein: CASSLDRGANNEQFF. This rearrangement joins TRBV18 to TRBJ2-1; tentatively, D is TRBD1 (6 bases). V gave up 4 bases and J gave up 5 bases, with 15 bases separating them. The CDR3 length is 15 residues. CDR1 and CDR2 from the germline V gene are KGHSH and LQKENI.

As concerns this clone: The same CDR3 is also encoded by other DNA sequences in this sample. The V call is TRBV5-1, the J call TRBJ2-7; TRBD1 matches 8 bases. V lost 5 bases to trimming and J lost 1 base; unmatched junction nucleotides: 2. There are 13 residues in the CDR3. Germline values: CDR1 SGHRS, CDR2 YFSETQ. The CDR3 is CASSGTGSYEQYF. CDR3 coding DNA: TGCGCCAGCAGTGGGACAGGTTCCTACGAGCAGTACTTC.

V is TRBV7-9 and J is TRBJ1-2; D is unclear. The CDR3 has 13 residues. Trimming pared 3 bases from V and 8 bases from J, leaving 13 bases between. Germline lookup yields CDR1 SEHNR and CDR2 FQNEAQ (reference sequence). CDR3 protein: CASSFREDRGYTF. CDR3 bases: TGTGCCAGCAGCTTCCGGGAGGATCGAGGCTACACCTTC.